Detailed here is one T cell receptor beta chain. Its specificity is unknown. This record belongs to a study of OX40 agonist ivuxolimab in advanced cancers. For the study at large: Partial responses, seen in three patients, involved one hepatocellular carcinoma and two cutaneous melanomas.

Study conclusions and caveats: Fewer expanded clones were found on average in CD4+ than in CD8+ T cells. At 0.1 to 3.0 mg/kg, CD4+ and CD8+ blood T cells expanded clonally by week 6.

Data came from immunoSEQ multiplex PCR; TCRdb stores just in-frame clones and leaves some out. Of roughly 93,000 clones in the sample, 92% are singletons; the top ten hold 0.45% to 0.55%. J was trimmed by 6 bases and V by 5 bases; bases with no gene match: 7. This CDR3 is 13 amino acids long. Germline CDR1 and CDR2: GTSNPN and SVGIG (reference sequence). If patients had autoimmune disease history or systemic immunosuppression, they were excluded. The source was CD4+ or CD8+ T cells sorted from blood, collected in a trial of the OX40 agonist ivuxolimab. The TCR sequence derives from an adult with an advanced solid tumor such as melanoma, head and neck, liver or kidney cancer. The chain carries TRBV30 and TRBJ2-7, with 10 nucleotides matching TRBD2. For the CDR3, the DNA is TGTGCCTGGGAGAGCGGGAGGGGTCTCGAGCAGTACTTC. Its translation is CAWESGRGLEQYF.